This is a list of T cell receptor beta chains from one sample in a study of blood T cell repertoires in COVID-19. Data came from immunoSEQ multiplex PCR; TCRdb stores just in-frame clones and leaves some out. The data contain 150,000 to 200,000 clones, about 86% of them seen just once; the ten biggest clones take up roughly 9.7%. Sequencing input: peripheral blood. These receptors all stem from a woman aged 55-70 years with COVID-19, enrolled during active disease. Each CDR3 is given with its conserved first and last residue.

V	CDR3
TRBV5-1	CASRIGTAVYWTQYF
TRBV28	CASSFSQGLLANYGYTF
TRBV28	CASRGQGASYEQYF
TRBV11-3	CASSLSEEQYF
TRBV5-4	CASRTKTGAPSNEQFF
TRBV7-9	CASSFAAGRGYGYTF
TRBV28	CASSDGLAGGFFSYEQYF
TRBV28	CASSFGGQSTEAFF
TRBV9	CASSPPPNGAFF
TRBV7-2	CASSLGGRYSYEQYF
TRBV9	CASSVGGKGGYTF
TRBV5-1	CASSPRGSGGSYNEQFF
TRBV5-1	CASSLVGELNTEAFF
TRBV5-4	CASSSIRQAGTGELFF
TRBV13	CASSASGRAYEQYF
TRBV9	CASSAGQGYYGYTF
TRBV27	CASSLQRDRGSGNTIYF
TRBV19	CASSISRLAGDHEQYF
TRBV4-2	CASSQDPASGSYEQYF
TRBV10-3	CAISEYTAESNEQFF
TRBV12-5	CASGLTTGGGSEAFF
TRBV10-1	CASSEVDSSLYEQYF
TRBV19	CASTRWVGVNSPLHF
TRBV5-1	CASSFTRDRRYEQYF
TRBV19	CASTSGTGYEKLFF
TRBV30	CAWMGQPNEKLFF
TRBV27	CASSYQLAGGWNEQFF
TRBV9	CASSVGSFGQGAYEQYF
TRBV29-1	CSVGQDRVNTEAFF
TRBV6-6	CATSLREDTQYF
TRBV7-9	CASAPRVSDNEQFF
TRBV28	CASSSPGQGNSPLHF